The following is a T cell receptor (beta chain) sequence with its context. This sample is drawn from a study of OX40 agonist ivuxolimab in advanced cancers. TCRdb's table, derived via immunoSEQ multiplex PCR, lists solely in-frame clones and lacks some. The sample consists of more than 70,000 clones, 70% to 90% of them appearing once. This CDR3 comprises 15 residues. V dropped 1 base and J dropped 2 bases, with 11 bases sitting between them. Germline assignment: CDR1 WSHSY and CDR2 SAAADI. Specimen: CD4+ or CD8+ T cells sorted from blood, collected in a trial of the OX40 agonist ivuxolimab. The chain carries TRBV10-2 and TRBJ1-2; D is perhaps TRBD1 (6 bases). This TCR came from an adult with an advanced solid tumor such as melanoma, head and neck, liver or kidney cancer. The chain's CDR3 is CASSEYPGANYGYTF. DNA for the CDR3: TGCGCCAGCAGTGAGTACCCAGGGGCCAACTATGGCTACACCTTC.